This record looks at one T cell receptor (beta chain) sequence and its context. Its target is unknown. This sample stems from a study of radiation and T cells in renal cell carcinoma. Study-level information: Nephrectomy followed 15 Gy stereotactic body radiation by 4 weeks. Overall study findings and caveats: No pretreatment tumor biopsies were available for baseline clonotypes.

This table comes from immunoSEQ multiplex PCR, and its TCRdb copy is limited to in-frame clones, with some not included. In the table there are approximately 110,000 clones, approximately 80% of which are singletons. The CDR3 runs to 12 residues. Germline V gene data show CDR1 as GTSNPN and CDR2 as SVGIG (reference sequence). The ends were cut back, 3 bases at V and 3 bases at J, with 9 bases in the middle. Time point indicated: baseline pretreatment blood. As for treatment: 15 Gy SBRT to primary tumor, nephrectomy 4 weeks later. This rearrangement joins TRBV30 to TRBJ2-7; D unclear. The specimen was blood, collected from a patient whose treatment included radiotherapy and nephrectomy. The receptor comes from a woman aged 55-69 years with renal cell carcinoma. The CDR3 loop reads CAWRPDGYEQYF. The CDR3 DNA is TGTGCCTGGAGGCCGGACGGCTACGAGCAGTACTTC.